The following is a T cell receptor (beta chain) sequence with its context. Its antigen is still unknown. Germline CDR1 and CDR2: SGHVS and FNYEAQ. Between the trimmed V and J ends, which lost 1 base and 4 bases, there was a span of 14 bases. CDR3 size: 16 residues. This sample was taken from a study of T cell repertoires in cytomegalovirus infection. For the study at large: CMV epitopes in the study were HLA-C-restricted (recently identified) and HLA-B-restricted (well studied). Indicated by public TCR beta signatures were CMV infection and matching HLA type. General study results and limits: It was HLA-C-restricted CMV-specific TCR beta clonotypes that dominated the response ex vivo.

TCRdb re-derived calls from the reads in MiXCR, one entry per CDR3 protein. The sample lists 700,000 to 850,000 distinct CDR3 sequences; around a third were seen once. The sequencing here drew on cultured CD8+ T cells from PBMCs, taken from culture after CMV antigen stimulation. This receptor was identified in a human donor in good health (CMV status not recorded). Some clones in this sample may be carry-over from other donors' samples. The chain is built from TRBV7-6 and TRBJ1-5; unclear D gene. The CDR3 region has the DNA TGTGCCAGCAGCTTAGAGCACCTGATCTCAAATCAGCCCCAGCATTTT. This sequence encodes CASSLEHLISNQPQHF.